This TCR beta chain was observed in a study of T cell repertoires in cytomegalovirus infection. Study-wide context: Based on public TCR beta signatures, there were indications of CMV infection and of a matching HLA type. Overall study findings and caveats: HLA-C-restricted, CMV-specific TCR beta clonotypes were dominant ex vivo. Identification of carriers of CMV plus the relevant HLA was performed using cumulative public TCR beta family frequency.

MiXCR was run by TCRdb on the reads, yielding one entry per CDR3 protein. The data hold some 700,000 distinct CDR3 sequences, with roughly 36% observed a single time. As regards this clonotype: Its specificity is not known.

CDR3 size: 16 residues. The germline gives CDR1 MGHDK, CDR2 SYGVNS. The V gene lost 7 bases and the J gene lost 0 bases, with 13 bases spanning the gap. The V call is TRBV25-1, the J call TRBJ2-6; D might be TRBD1 (5 bases). The sample in question was cultured PBMCs, obtained from culture after CMV antigen stimulation. The sequence came from a human donor in good health (CMV status not recorded). Some clones in this sample may be carry-over from other donors' samples. The CDR3 bases are TGTGCCAGCACCCCGACAGTCCTCTCTGGGGCCAACGTCCTGACTTTC. Encoded protein: CASTPTVLSGANVLTF.